Following are 8 T cell receptor beta chains from one sample sequenced in a study of T cell responses to AZD1222 COVID-19 vaccine. Some clones are missing from TCRdb's copy, which holds only in-frame ones; the method was immunoSEQ multiplex PCR. The top ten clones hold 5% to 6.5% of a sample with 95,000 to 150,000 clones, about 89% of them seen once. Sample: peripheral blood, taken on day 0 of AZD1222 vaccination. The origin of the receptors is an adult in good health.

CDR3 nucleotide sequence: TGCAGCGTGGGGACCCAGTACTTC. It is translated as CSVGTQYF. This rearrangement joins TRBV29-1 to TRBJ2-5; D not resolved. V was cut by 6 bases and J by 7 bases, with 3 bases left in between. CDR3 length equals 8 residues. Germline CDR1 SQVTM, CDR2 ANQGSEA. Looking up the rest from reference TRBV29-1 and TRBJ2-5 gives the full variable domain: SAVISQKPSRDICQRGTSLTIQCQVDSQVTMMFWYRQQPGQSLTLIATANQGSEATYESGFVIDKFPISRPNLTFSTLTVSNMSPEDSSIYLCSVGTQYFGPGTRLLVL.

The table lists this clone with a count of one. V gene TRBV7-8 combines with J gene TRBJ1-2; D unresolved. Trimming took off 1 base at V and 5 bases at J, with 11 bases between the two ends. Per the germline V gene, CDR1 is SGHVS and CDR2 is FQNEAQ. There are 14 residues in the CDR3. In nucleotides, the CDR3 is TGTGCCAGCAGCTTAGGAGGGCGGGATTATGGCTACACCTTC. Its protein is CASSLGGRDYGYTF.

The chain is built from TRBV30 and TRBJ1-1; D gene uncertain. The V and J ends lost 8 bases and 1 base respectively, with 8 bases between them. This CDR3 contains 11 residues. Germline-derived CDR1 and CDR2 are GTSNPN and SVGIG (reference sequence). The CDR3 region has the DNA TGTGCCCACAGAGGGAACACTGAAGCTTTCTTT. Translation gives CAHRGNTEAFF.

The DNA of the CDR3 is TGTGCCAGCAGTACCCGACAGATTGCAACTAATGAAAAACTGTTTTTT. Translated, it gives CASSTRQIATNEKLFF. The V call is TRBV2, the J call TRBJ1-4; maybe TRBD1 (5 bases). CDR3 length: 16 residues. With 5 bases removed from V and 0 bases from J, the gap between germline ends came to 13 bases. CDR1 is SNHLY and CDR2 is FYNNEI in the germline V gene.

The gene calls are TRBV27 and TRBJ1-2; no reliable D call. CDR1 is MNHEY and CDR2 is SMNVEV in the germline V gene (reference sequence). The CDR3 loop spans 15 amino acids. Trimming pared 2 bases from V and 3 bases from J, leaving 13 bases between. In DNA form, the CDR3 reads TGTGCCAGCAGTTTACGGGCACACCTCGACTATGGCTACACCTTC. Its protein is CASSLRAHLDYGYTF.

The chain uses TRBV19 and TRBJ1-3; the match to TRBD1 covers 7 bases. From germline, CDR1 is LNHDA and CDR2 SQIVND (reference sequence). The CDR3 spans 13 residues. The V and J ends lost 10 bases and 4 bases, in that order; junction bases with no gene match: 7. CDR3 DNA sequence: TGTGCCACCTCCGGGACAGTCGGAAACACCATATATTTT. Translation gives CATSGTVGNTIYF.

This chain joins TRBV28 and TRBJ1-3, with D unresolved. The CDR3 covers 14 residues. Per the germline V gene, CDR1 is MDHEN and CDR2 is SYDVKM. Trimming removed 1 base from V and 1 base from J, with 5 bases in between. CDR3: CASSLLGSGNTIYF. In DNA, the CDR3 is TGTGCCAGCAGTTTATTAGGGTCTGGAAACACCATATATTTT. The variable domain in full, completed from reference TRBV28 and TRBJ1-3, reads DVKVTQSSRYLVKRTGEKVFLECVQDMDHENMFWYRQDPGLGLRLIYFSYDVKMKEKGDIPEGYSVSREKKERFSLILESASTNQTSMYLCASSLLGSGNTIYFGEGSWLTVV.

This rearrangement joins TRBV12-5 to TRBJ1-4; D gene uncertain. Germline CDR1 and CDR2: LGHNT and FRNRAP. Trimming removed 3 bases at V and 6 bases at J, with 14 bases between. This CDR3 region has 15 residues. The DNA for the CDR3 is TGTGCTAGTGGTTTAGGAAGCGTAAGTGATGAAAAACTGTTTTTT. Translating it yields CASGLGSVSDEKLFF.